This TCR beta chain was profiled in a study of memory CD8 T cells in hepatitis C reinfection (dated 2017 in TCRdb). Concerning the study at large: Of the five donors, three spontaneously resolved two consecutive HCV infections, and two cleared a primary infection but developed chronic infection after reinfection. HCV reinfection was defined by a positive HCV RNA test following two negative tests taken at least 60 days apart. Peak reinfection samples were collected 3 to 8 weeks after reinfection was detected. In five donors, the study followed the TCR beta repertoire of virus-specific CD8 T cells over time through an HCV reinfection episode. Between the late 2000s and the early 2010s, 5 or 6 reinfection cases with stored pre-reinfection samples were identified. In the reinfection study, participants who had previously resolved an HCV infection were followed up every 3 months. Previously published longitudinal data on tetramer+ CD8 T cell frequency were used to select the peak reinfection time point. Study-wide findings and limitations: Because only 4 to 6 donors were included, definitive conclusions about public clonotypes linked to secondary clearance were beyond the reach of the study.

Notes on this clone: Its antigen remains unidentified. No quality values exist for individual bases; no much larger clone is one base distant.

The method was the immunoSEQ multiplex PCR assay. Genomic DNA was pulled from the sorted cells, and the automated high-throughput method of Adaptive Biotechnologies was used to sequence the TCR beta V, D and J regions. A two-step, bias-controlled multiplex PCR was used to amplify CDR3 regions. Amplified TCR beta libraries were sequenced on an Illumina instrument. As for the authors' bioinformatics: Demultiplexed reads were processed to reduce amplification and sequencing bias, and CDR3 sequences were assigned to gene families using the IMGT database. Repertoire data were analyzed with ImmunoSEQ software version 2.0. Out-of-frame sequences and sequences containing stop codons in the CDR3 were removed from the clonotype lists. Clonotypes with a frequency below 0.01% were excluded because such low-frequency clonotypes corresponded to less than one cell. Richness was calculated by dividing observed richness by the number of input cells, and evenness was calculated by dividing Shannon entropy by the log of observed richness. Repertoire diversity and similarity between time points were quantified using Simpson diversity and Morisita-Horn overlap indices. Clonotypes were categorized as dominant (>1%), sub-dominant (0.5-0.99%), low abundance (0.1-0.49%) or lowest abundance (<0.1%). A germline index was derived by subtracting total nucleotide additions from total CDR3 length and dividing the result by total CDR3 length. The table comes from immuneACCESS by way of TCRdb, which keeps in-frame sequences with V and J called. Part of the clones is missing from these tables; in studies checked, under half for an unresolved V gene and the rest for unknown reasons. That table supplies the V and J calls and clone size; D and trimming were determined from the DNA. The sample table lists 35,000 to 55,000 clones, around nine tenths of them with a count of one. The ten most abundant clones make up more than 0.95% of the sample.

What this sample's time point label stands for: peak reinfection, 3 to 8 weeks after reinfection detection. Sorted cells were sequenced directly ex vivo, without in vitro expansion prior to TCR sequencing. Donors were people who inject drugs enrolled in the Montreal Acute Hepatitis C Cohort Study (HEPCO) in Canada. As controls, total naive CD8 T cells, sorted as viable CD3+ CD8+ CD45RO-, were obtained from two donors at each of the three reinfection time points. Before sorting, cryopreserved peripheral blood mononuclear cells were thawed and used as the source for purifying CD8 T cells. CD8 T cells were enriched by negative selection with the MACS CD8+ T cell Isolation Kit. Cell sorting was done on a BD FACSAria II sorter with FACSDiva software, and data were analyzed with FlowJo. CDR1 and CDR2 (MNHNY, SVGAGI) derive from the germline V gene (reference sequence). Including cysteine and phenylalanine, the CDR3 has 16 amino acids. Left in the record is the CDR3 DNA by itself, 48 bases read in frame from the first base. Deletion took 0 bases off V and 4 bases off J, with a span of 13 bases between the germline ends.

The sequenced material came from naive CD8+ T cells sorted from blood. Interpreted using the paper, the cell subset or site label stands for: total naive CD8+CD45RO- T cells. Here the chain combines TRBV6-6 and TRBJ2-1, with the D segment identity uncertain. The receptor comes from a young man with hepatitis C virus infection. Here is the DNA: TGTGCCAGCAGTTACTCGATTGCAGTTGCATACAATGAGCAGTTCTTC. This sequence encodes CASSYSIAVAYNEQFF.